This entry lists 8 T cell receptor beta chains sequenced from one sample in a study of blood T cell repertoires in COVID-19. This table comes from immunoSEQ multiplex PCR, and its TCRdb copy is limited to in-frame clones, with some not included. The profile shows 80,000 to 95,000 clones, more than 75% of them singletons. Sequences were obtained from peripheral blood. These receptors all come from a woman aged 80 or over with active or convalescent COVID-19.

This clone has a count of ten or more. The gene calls are TRBV6-5 and TRBJ1-5; 7 bases agree with TRBD1. Germline V gene data show CDR1 as MNHEY and CDR2 as SVGAGI. V shed 11 bases and J 5 bases; nucleotides not matched to a gene: 9. The CDR3 totals 13 residues. CDR3 sequence: CALSTGADQPQHF. CDR3 DNA sequence: TGTGCCCTATCCACAGGGGCCGATCAGCCCCAGCATTTT.

CDR3 residues: CASSHWGQGARTDTQYF. The CDR3 nucleotides are TGTGCCAGCAGTCACTGGGGACAGGGGGCGAGAACAGATACGCAGTATTTT. The rearrangement uses TRBV6-2 or TRBV6-3 and TRBJ2-3; TRBD1 matches at 12 bases. The V gene end was trimmed by 5 bases and the J gene end by 3 bases; junction bases not matched to a gene: 9. The CDR3 loop spans 17 amino acids. The germline V gene encodes CDR1 MNHEY and CDR2 SVGEGT.

The rearrangement uses TRBV24-1 and TRBJ2-2, with 9 nucleotides matching TRBD1. The CDR3 is 14 residues long. The germline CDR1 and CDR2 sequences are KGHDR and SFDVKD. The V gene end was trimmed by 7 bases and the J gene end by 7 bases; junction bases not matched to a gene: 6. The CDR3 is CATSRTGGIGELFF. The CDR3, as DNA: TGTGCCACCAGCAGAACAGGGGGCATCGGGGAGCTGTTTTTT.

The chain uses TRBV5-4 and TRBJ2-2; TRBD1 matches at 7 bases. The germline gives CDR1 SGHNT, CDR2 YYREEE (reference sequence). The V and J ends lost 2 bases and 4 bases, in that order; junction bases with no gene match: 2. There are 14 residues in the CDR3. This CDR3 reads CASSFRQGTGELFF. The CDR3, as DNA: TGTGCCAGCAGCTTCCGACAGGGCACCGGGGAGCTGTTTTTT. Complete variable domain (other parts from reference TRBV5-4 and TRBJ2-2): ETGVTQSPTHLIKTRGQQVTLRCSSQSGHNTVSWYQQALGQGPQFIFQYYREEENGRGNFPPRFSGLQFPNYSSELNVNALELDDSALYLCASSFRQGTGELFFGEGSRLTVL.

The chain couples TRBV6-5 to TRBJ2-2, with 8 bases lining up with TRBD2. There are 14 residues in the CDR3. From germline, CDR1 is MNHEY and CDR2 SVGAGI. V shed 5 bases and J 7 bases; nucleotides not matched to a gene: 6. The CDR3 sequence is CASSRGGSSGELFF. CDR3 sequence (DNA): TGTGCCAGCAGTCGGGGGGGTAGCAGCGGGGAGCTGTTTTTT.

Turning to this clone: Germline and junction disagree at one end, which may indicate a read error. This rearrangement joins TRBV7-7 to TRBJ1-4; weak D call: TRBD1 (5 bases). Per the germline V gene, CDR1 is SSHAT and CDR2 is FNYEAQ (reference sequence). This CDR3 region has 14 residues. The CDR3 coding sequence is TGTGCTAGCAGCCCCGGGGGAGGGTTCGAAAAACTGTTTTTT. Protein: CASSPGGGFEKLFF. Full variable domain (rest looked up from reference TRBV7-7 and TRBJ1-4): GAGVSQSPRYKVTKRGQDVTLRCDPISSHATLYWYQQALGQGPEFLTYFNYEAQPDKSGLPSDRFSAERPEGSISTLTIQRTEQRDSAMYRCASSPGGGFEKLFFGSGTQLSVL.

V and J are TRBV2 and TRBJ2-1, with 7 nucleotides matching TRBD2. V trimming: 0 bases; J trimming: 11 bases; junction bases outside the gene matches: 7. Germline lookup yields CDR1 SNHLY and CDR2 FYNNEI. CDR3 length: 14 residues. CDR3 in DNA: TGTGCCAGCAGTGAAGCGCGGGGGACGGGACAGCAGTTCTTC. Residues: CASSEARGTGQQFF. Full variable domain (missing parts from reference TRBV2 and TRBJ2-1): EPEVTQTPSHQVTQMGQEVILRCVPISNHLYFYWYRQILGQKVEFLVSFYNNEISEKSEIFDDQFSVERPDGSNFTLKIRSTKLEDSAMYFCASSEARGTGQQFFGPGTRLTVL.

The chain couples TRBV10-3 to TRBJ2-5, with 10 bases fitting TRBD2. CDR1 ENHRY and CDR2 SYGVKD come from the germline V gene. The junction had 5 bases not matched to a gene; V was cut back by 3 bases and J by 4 bases. This CDR3 region has 15 residues. This chain's CDR3 is CAISELAGPGETQYF. As DNA, the CDR3 is TGTGCCATCAGTGAACTAGCGGGGCCGGGAGAGACCCAGTACTTC.